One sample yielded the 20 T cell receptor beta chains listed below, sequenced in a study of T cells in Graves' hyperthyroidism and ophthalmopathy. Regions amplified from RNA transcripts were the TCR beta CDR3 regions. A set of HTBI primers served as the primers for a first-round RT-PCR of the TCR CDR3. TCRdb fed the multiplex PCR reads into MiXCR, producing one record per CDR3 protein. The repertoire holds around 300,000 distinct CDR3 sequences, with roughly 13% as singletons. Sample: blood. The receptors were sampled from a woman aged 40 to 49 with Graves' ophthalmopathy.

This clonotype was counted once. The CDR3 DNA follows: TGTGCCAGCACCCCCCAGGGACAGGGGGATTACGAGCAGTACTTC. It specifies CASTPQGQGDYEQYF. The chain combines TRBV11-2 with TRBJ2-7; 11 nucleotides align to TRBD1. The V gene's germline CDR1 is SGHAT and CDR2 FQNNGV. The CDR3 runs 15 residues. Germline trimming cut 7 bases from V and 4 bases from J; bases unmatched to any gene: 9.

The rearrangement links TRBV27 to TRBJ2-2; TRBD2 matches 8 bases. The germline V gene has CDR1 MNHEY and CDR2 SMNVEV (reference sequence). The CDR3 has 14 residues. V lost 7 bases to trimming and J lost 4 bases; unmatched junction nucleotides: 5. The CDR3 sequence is CASTGGAGTGELFF. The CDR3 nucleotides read TGTGCCAGCACCGGGGGGGCCGGCACCGGGGAGCTGTTTTTT.

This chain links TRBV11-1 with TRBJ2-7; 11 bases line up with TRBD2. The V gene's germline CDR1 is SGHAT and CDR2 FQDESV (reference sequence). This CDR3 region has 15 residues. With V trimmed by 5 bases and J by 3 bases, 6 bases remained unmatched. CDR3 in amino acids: CASSRTSGRGYEQYF. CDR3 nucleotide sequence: TGTGCCAGCAGCCGTACTAGCGGGAGAGGCTACGAGCAGTACTTC.

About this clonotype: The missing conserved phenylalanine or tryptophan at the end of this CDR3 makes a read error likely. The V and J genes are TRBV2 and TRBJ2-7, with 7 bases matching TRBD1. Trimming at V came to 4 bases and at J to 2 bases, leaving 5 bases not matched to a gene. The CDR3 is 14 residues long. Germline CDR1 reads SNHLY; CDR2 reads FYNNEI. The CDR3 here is CASSVNRGAYEQYL. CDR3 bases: TGTGCCAGCAGTGTTAACAGGGGCGCCTACGAGCAGTACCTC.

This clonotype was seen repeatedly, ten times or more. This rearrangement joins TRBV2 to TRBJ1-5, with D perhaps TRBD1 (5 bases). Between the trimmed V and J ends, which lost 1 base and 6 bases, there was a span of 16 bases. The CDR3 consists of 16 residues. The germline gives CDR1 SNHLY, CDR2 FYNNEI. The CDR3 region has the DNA TGTGCCAGCAGTGAAGGAACTCGGGGGTACCCTCAGCCCCAGCATTTT. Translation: CASSEGTRGYPQPQHF.

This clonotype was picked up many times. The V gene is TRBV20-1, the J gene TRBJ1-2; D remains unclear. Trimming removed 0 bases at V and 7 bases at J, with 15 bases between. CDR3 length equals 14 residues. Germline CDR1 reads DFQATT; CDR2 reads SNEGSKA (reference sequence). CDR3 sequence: CSARDPVQVLGYTF. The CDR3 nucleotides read TGCAGTGCTAGAGATCCGGTTCAGGTTCTTGGCTACACCTTC.

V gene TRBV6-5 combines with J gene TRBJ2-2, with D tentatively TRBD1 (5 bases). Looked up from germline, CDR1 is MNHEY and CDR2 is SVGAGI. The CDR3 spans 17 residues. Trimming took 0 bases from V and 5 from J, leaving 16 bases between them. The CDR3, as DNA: TGTGCCAGCAGTTACTCTTTACAACCCCAGGGAACCGGGGAGCTGTTTTTT. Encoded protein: CASSYSLQPQGTGELFF.

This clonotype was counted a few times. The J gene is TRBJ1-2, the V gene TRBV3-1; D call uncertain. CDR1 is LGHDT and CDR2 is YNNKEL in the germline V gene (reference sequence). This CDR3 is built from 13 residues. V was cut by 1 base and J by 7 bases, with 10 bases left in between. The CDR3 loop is CASSQVDFFGYTF. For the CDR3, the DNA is TGTGCCAGCAGCCAAGTGGATTTCTTTGGCTACACCTTC.

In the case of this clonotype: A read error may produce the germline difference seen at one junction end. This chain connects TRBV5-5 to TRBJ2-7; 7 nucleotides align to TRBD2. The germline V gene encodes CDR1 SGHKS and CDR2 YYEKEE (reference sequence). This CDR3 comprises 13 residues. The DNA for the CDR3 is TGTGCCGGCAGTCTTCTGGGGGGGGGAGAGCAGTACTTC. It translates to CAGSLLGGGEQYF.

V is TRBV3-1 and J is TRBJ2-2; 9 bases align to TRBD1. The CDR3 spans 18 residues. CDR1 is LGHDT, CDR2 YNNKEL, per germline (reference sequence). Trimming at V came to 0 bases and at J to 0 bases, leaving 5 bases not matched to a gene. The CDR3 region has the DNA TGTGCCAGCAGCCAAGACCACAGGGGGCCCGCGAACACCGGGGAGCTGTTTTTT. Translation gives CASSQDHRGPANTGELFF.

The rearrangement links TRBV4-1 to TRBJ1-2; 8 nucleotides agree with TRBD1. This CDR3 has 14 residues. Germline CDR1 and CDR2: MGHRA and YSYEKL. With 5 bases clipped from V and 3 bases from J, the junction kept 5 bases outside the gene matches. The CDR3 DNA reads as TGCGCCAGCAGCACAGGGGGAGGTGACTATGGCTACACCTTC. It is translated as CASSTGGGDYGYTF.

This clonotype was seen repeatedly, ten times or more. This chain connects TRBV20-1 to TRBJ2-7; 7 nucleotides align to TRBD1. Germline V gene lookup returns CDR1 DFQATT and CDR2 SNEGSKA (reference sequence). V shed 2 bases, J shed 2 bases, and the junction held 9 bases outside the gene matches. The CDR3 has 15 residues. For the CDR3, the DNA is TGCAGTGCTAGAAGACCCGGACAGGCCCCCTACGAGCAGTACTTC. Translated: CSARRPGQAPYEQYF.

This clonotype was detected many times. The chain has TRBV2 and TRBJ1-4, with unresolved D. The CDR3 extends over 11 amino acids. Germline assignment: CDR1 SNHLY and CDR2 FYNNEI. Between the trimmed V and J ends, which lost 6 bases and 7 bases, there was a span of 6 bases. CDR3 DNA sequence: TGTGCCAGCAGGTTGGGTGAAAAACTGTTTTTT. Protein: CASRLGEKLFF.

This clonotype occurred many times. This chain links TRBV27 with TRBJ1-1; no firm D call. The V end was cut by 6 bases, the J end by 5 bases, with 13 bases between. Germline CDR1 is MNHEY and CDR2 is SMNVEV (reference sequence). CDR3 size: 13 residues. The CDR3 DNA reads TGTGCCAGCAGCCCAACCAGGAAAACTGAAGCTTTCTTT. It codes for CASSPTRKTEAFF.

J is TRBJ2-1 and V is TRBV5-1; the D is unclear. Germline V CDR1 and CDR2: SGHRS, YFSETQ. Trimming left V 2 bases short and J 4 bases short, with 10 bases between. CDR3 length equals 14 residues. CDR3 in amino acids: CASSLQRTYNEQFF. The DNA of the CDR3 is TGCGCCAGCAGCTTACAGCGAACGTACAATGAGCAGTTCTTC.

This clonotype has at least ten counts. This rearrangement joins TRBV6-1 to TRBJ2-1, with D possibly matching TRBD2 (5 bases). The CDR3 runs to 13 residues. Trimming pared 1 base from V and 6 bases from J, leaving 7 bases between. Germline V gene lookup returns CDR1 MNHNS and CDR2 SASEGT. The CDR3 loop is CASSEGRTNEQFF. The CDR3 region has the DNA TGTGCCAGCAGTGAAGGGAGGACCAATGAGCAGTTCTTC.

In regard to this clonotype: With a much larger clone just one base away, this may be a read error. In DNA, the CDR3 is TGTGCCAGCAGTTTCCCCAGGGGGTCCTACGAGCAGTACTTC. Amino acid sequence: CASSFPRGSYEQYF. The chain is built from TRBV27 and TRBJ2-7; 7 bases are shared with TRBD1. Germline loops: CDR1 MNHEY, CDR2 SMNVEV (reference sequence). This CDR3 is built from 14 residues. Germline trimming cut 3 bases from V and 1 base from J; bases unmatched to any gene: 3.

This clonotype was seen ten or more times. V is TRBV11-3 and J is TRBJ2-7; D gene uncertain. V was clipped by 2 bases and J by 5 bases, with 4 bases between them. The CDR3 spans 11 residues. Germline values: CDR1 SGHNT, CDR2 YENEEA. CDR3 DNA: TGTGCCAGCAGCTTAACTAACGAGCAGTACTTC. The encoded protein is CASSLTNEQYF.

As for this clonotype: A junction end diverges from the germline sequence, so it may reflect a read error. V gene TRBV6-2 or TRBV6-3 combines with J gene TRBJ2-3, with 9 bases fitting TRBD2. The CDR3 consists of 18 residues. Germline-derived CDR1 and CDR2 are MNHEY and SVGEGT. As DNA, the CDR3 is TGTGCCAGCAGTTCCGGACTAGCGCATACCCGTAGCACGGATACGCAGTATTTT. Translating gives CASSSGLAHTRSTDTQYF.

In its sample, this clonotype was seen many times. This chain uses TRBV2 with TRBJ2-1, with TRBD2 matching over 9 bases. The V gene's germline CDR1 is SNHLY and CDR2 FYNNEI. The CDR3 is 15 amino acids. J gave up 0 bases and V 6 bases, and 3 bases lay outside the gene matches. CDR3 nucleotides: TGTGCCAGCAGGAGTAGCGGGAGCTCCTACAATGAGCAGTTCTTC. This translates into CASRSSGSSYNEQFF.